This is a list of T cell receptor beta chains from one sample in a study of long-term antiretroviral therapy in people with HIV. Method: immunoSEQ multiplex PCR; TCRdb's copy keeps in-frame clones and lacks some. Of around 20,000 clones listed, around 91% were seen once; the top ten hold more than 9%. The sequenced sample was unsorted PBMCs, obtained 3 years after starting antiretroviral therapy. These receptors came from a man aged 50 to 60 with HIV. The CDR3 runs from the conserved cysteine through the conserved F or W. Fields, in order: V gene, CDR3 protein.

TRBV27	CASSMYRGTEAFF
TRBV5-1	CASSWRAGSSYEQYF
TRBV19	CASSITGGSGETQYF
TRBV11-2	CASSSRNTEAFF
TRBV6-5	CASSYSSGANVLTF
TRBV7-9	CASSYLAGGPDTQYF
TRBV28	CASSEGAAGANVLTF
TRBV30	CAWIYNTGGYTF
TRBV5-1	CASSQGLPSGNTIYF
TRBV6-1	CASRLGQSSYEQYF
TRBV4-1	CASSQEWGRSTDTQYF
TRBV7-3	CASSLTYRGDSNQPQHF
TRBV5-6	CASSLGGTGVTYEQYF
TRBV19	CASSPSQGASLYF
TRBV6-1	CASSVTGGGSNQPQHF
TRBV5-8	CASSPGTSPSNEQFF
TRBV13	CASSLGGSGANVLTF
TRBV7-7	CASSLDRLAEQYF
TRBV5-5	CASSFDRGSYEQYF
TRBV6-6	CASSALSGNEQFF
TRBV10-3	CAIRGTGYEQYF
TRBV5-1	CASSLVIGPGREAFF
TRBV12-5	CASGLESGANQPQHF
TRBV7-8	CASSSRGTSVSTDTQYF
TRBV6-1	CASRGGRNEQYF
TRBV4-3	CASSQDQGVSGNTIYF
TRBV9	CASSAGQLYEQYF
TRBV28	CASSYNSPLHF
TRBV5-1	CASSYRDRGGTEAFF
TRBV6-5	CASSLAGGSTDTQYF
TRBV11-3	CASSPLRTGELFF
TRBV19	CASTDIDFGADNQPQHF
TRBV6-5	CASSYEGTEGTQYF
TRBV5-6	CASSWDIAGYGYTF
TRBV6-6	CASRLGTSGSYEQYF
TRBV29-1	CSAGQTYEQYF
TRBV6-5	CASSRPGTGGEGYTF
TRBV30	CAWSVKGADEQYF
TRBV4-1	CASSLGSRGPYGYTF
TRBV10-3	CAARQGMNTEAFF
TRBV4-3	CASSQRRAGLTEAFF
TRBV19	CASSIDETGIYEKLFF
TRBV27	CASSFLITGQGLEQYF
TRBV28	CASSLVGDDTDTQYF
TRBV10-3	CAISDPQGTEAFF
TRBV27	CASGDRAPLYGYTF
TRBV5-6	CASSPFGGRGRWYF
TRBV6-5	CASSATTGFYGYTF
TRBV7-2	CASSLVGRTHYTF
TRBV27	CASSFVEGRNEQFF
TRBV11-2	CASTPRGVGGYTF
TRBV4-3	CASSQGPETNEKLFF
TRBV27	CASSLWGPSRATGELFF
TRBV30	CAWSGVGQISGANVLTF
TRBV7-2	CASSSSHGSGGAGDTQYF
TRBV5-6	CASSRGGQGGFEQYF
TRBV18	CASSPFGTGLLFSGNTIYF
TRBV6-5	CASSYDRVTGELFF